The entry below gives a single TCR beta chain sequence along with its context. The data were obtained in a study of T cell clones after liver transplantation. Study summary: Graft-donor-reactive sequences were compared with third-party-reactive TCRbeta sequences from pre-transplant mixed lymphocyte reactions. Standard immunosuppression, with no induction, continued until 12-24 months after transplant. At least one year of complete immunosuppression withdrawal without enzymes over twice normal defined tolerance. Blood was drawn pre-transplant, before withdrawal, and after full or failed withdrawal.

Clones were sequenced by immunoSEQ multiplex PCR, and TCRdb holds only the in-frame ones, with some missing. The table lists tens of thousands of clones, nearly 80% of them singletons. Source: CD8+ T cells from blood, taken around 52 months after liver transplant. This receptor was identified in a human patient who received a liver transplant. T cells may partly derive from the graft donor.

The CDR3 is CASSWGGGIPTDTQYF. The DNA for the CDR3 is TGTGCCAGCAGCTGGGGCGGGGGGATCCCCACAGATACGCAGTATTTT. The chain is built from TRBV13 and TRBJ2-3; 8 bases map to TRBD2. The length of the CDR3 is 16 residues. V trimming: 4 bases; J trimming: 2 bases; junction bases outside the gene matches: 8. Germline V gene lookup returns CDR1 PRHDT and CDR2 FYEKMQ (reference sequence).